This entry lists 28 T cell receptor beta chains sequenced from one sample in a study of beta chain features in type 1 diabetes. Sequenced material consisted of expressed TCRB transcripts (all of the isolated RNA was reverse transcribed). The assay was immunoSEQ multiplex PCR, and TCRdb's table has in-frame clones only and misses some. Of tens of thousands of clones detected, about 60% appear once; the ten largest clones hold 2.2%. The specimen sequenced was Tregs from blood. The receptors here all came from a young woman in good health.

The table lists this clone with a few counts. The chain recombines TRBV7-8 with TRBJ2-5, with D tentatively TRBD2 (5 bases). Germline CDR1 reads SGHVS; CDR2 reads FQNEAQ. This CDR3 is 11 amino acids long. Trimming cost V 2 bases and J 11 bases, with 9 bases left between them. The CDR3 DNA follows: TGTGCCAGCAGCTTACGAGGGTATCAGTACTTC. It codes for CASSLRGYQYF. The variable domain in full, completed from reference TRBV7-8 and TRBJ2-5, reads GAGVSQSPRYKVAKRGQDVALRCDPISGHVSLFWYQQALGQGPEFLTYFQNEAQLDKSGLPSDRFFAERPEGSVSTLKIQRTQQEDSAVYLCASSLRGYQYFGPGTRLLVL.

The chain is built from TRBV2 and TRBJ1-5; 9 bases match TRBD1. The V and J ends lost 6 bases and 6 bases, in that order; junction bases with no gene match: 9. The CDR3 loop spans 15 amino acids. Germline-derived CDR1 and CDR2 are SNHLY and FYNNEI. The CDR3 DNA reads TGTGCCAGCAGGAGGACAGGGGAGGAGGGTCAGCCCCAGCATTTT. This gives the protein CASRRTGEEGQPQHF.

This clone was detected a few times. The sample contains more than one DNA sequence encoding this CDR3. The chain is built from TRBV5-1 and TRBJ1-1; D is possibly TRBD1 (5 bases). This CDR3 comprises 12 residues. Germline V gene sequence: CDR1 SGHRS, CDR2 YFSETQ. Trimming shortened V by 2 bases and J by 5 bases, and 7 bases separated the two germline ends. For the CDR3, the DNA is TGCGCCAGCAGCTTACGGGGGACTGAAGCTTTCTTT. Its protein is CASSLRGTEAFF.

Comments on this clone: Other DNA variants within this sample encode the same CDR3. The chain combines TRBV30 with TRBJ1-6, with D perhaps TRBD1 (6 bases). Trimming left V 4 bases short and J 10 bases short, with 14 bases between. This CDR3 contains 13 residues. Germline CDR1 reads GTSNPN; CDR2 reads SVGIG (reference sequence). CDR3 DNA: TGTGCCTGGAATTCCAGGGGAGGGTCACCCCTCCACTTT. Protein sequence: CAWNSRGGSPLHF.

The rearrangement uses TRBV5-1 and TRBJ1-1; 8 positions agree with TRBD1. The CDR3 covers 14 residues. Germline lookup yields CDR1 SGHRS and CDR2 YFSETQ. V was pared by 5 bases and J by 1 base, with 4 bases of the junction left unmatched. The CDR3 sequence: CASRSGTGNTEAFF. CDR3 DNA sequence: TGCGCCAGCAGGTCTGGGACAGGGAACACTGAAGCTTTCTTT. The complete variable domain, with remaining parts taken from reference TRBV5-1 and TRBJ1-1, reads KAGVTQTPRYLIKTRGQQVTLSCSPISGHRSVSWYQQTPGQGLQFLFEYFSETQRNKGNFPGRFSGRQFSNSRSEMNVSTLELGDSALYLCASRSGTGNTEAFFGQGTRLTVV.

The J gene is TRBJ2-3, the V gene TRBV7-3; 7 bases match TRBD2. CDR3 length equals 19 residues. Germline trimming cut 0 bases from V and 1 base from J; bases unmatched to any gene: 13. The germline CDR1 and CDR2 sequences are SGHTA and FQGTGA. The CDR3 DNA reads TGTGCCAGCAGCTTAACAAAGTCGGTAACTCGGGAGGGCACAGATACGCAGTATTTT. Translated, it gives CASSLTKSVTREGTDTQYF.

The CDR3 DNA follows: TGTGCCAGCACCCCGACATACTCTGGAAACACCATATATTTT. Translating gives CASTPTYSGNTIYF. The rearrangement joins TRBV11-2 to TRBJ1-3, with no clear D. Between the trimmed V and J ends, which lost 7 bases and 0 bases, there was a span of 10 bases. CDR1 is SGHAT, CDR2 FQNNGV, per germline. The CDR3 spans 14 residues.

This rearrangement joins TRBV29-1 to TRBJ2-1; a weak D match, TRBD1 (6 bases). CDR1 is SQVTM and CDR2 is ANQGSEA in the germline V gene. Trimming took off 7 bases at V and 4 bases at J, with 14 bases between the two ends. The length of the CDR3 is 13 residues. The CDR3 loop is CSARSDRYNEQFF. CDR3 nucleotide sequence: TGCAGCGCTCGCTCCGACAGGTACAATGAGCAGTTCTTC.

This clone turned up a few times. The junction and the germline gene differ at one end; a read error may be behind it. The rearrangement uses TRBV7-2 and TRBJ2-4; 9 bases map to TRBD1. Germline loops: CDR1 SGHTA, CDR2 FQGNSA. The CDR3 has 16 amino acids. For the CDR3, the DNA is TGTGCCAGCACCTTAGGGGGACAGGGAGGCAAAAACATTCAGTACTTC. Translation gives CASTLGGQGGKNIQYF.

This clone showed up just a few times. The rearrangement uses TRBV6-1 and TRBJ2-4; perhaps TRBD1 as D (5 bases). The CDR3 spans 13 residues. CDR1 and CDR2 from the germline V gene are MNHNS and SASEGT. Between the trimmed V and J ends, which lost 8 bases and 6 bases, there was a span of 14 bases. The CDR3 sequence: CASQGHQLNIQYF. The DNA of the CDR3 is TGTGCCAGCCAGGGCCACCAGCTAAACATTCAGTACTTC.

This clone showed up just a few times. The chain is built from TRBV7-2 and TRBJ2-7; TRBD2 matches 8 bases. The junction had 3 bases not matched to a gene; V was cut back by 0 bases and J by 2 bases. In germline, CDR1 is SGHTA, CDR2 FQGNSA. The CDR3 has 15 amino acids. The CDR3 region is CASSLAAGEAYEQYF. CDR3 nucleotides: TGTGCCAGCAGCTTAGCAGCGGGGGAGGCCTACGAGCAGTACTTC.

V is TRBV29-1 and J is TRBJ2-7, with D perhaps TRBD1 (5 bases). The CDR3 has 11 residues. Germline CDR1 SQVTM, CDR2 ANQGSEA. V was trimmed by 4 bases and J by 6 bases, leaving 10 bases between them. Written as DNA, the CDR3 is TGCAGCGTTGCCCAGGGTTCCGAGCAGTACTTC. Encoded protein: CSVAQGSEQYF.

This clone has more than one count but fewer than ten. This sequence joins TRBV29-1 and TRBJ2-2, with a possible D match to TRBD1 (6 bases). CDR1 is SQVTM, CDR2 ANQGSEA, per germline. The CDR3 sequence is 13 residues long. The V end lost 5 bases, the J end lost 6 bases, and 13 bases lay between the germline ends. The CDR3 region has the DNA TGCAGCGTTCGACCAGGGGCTCCCGGGGAGCTGTTTTTT. Amino acid sequence: CSVRPGAPGELFF.

This clone was detected a few times. The rearrangement joins TRBV19 to TRBJ2-2, with 9 nucleotides matching TRBD1. The CDR3 covers 14 residues. Germline V lookup: CDR1 LNHDA, CDR2 SQIVND (reference sequence). The V gene end was trimmed by 8 bases and the J gene end by 3 bases; junction bases not matched to a gene: 4. Here the CDR3 DNA reads TGTGCCAGTTCTGACAGGGGGTACACCGGGGAGCTGTTTTTT. Amino acids: CASSDRGYTGELFF.

This clone occurred a few times. The genes are TRBV29-1 and TRBJ2-7; D is unclear. Germline V gene lookup returns CDR1 SQVTM and CDR2 ANQGSEA. The germline V and J ends were trimmed by 0 bases and 5 bases, with 8 bases remaining between them. The CDR3 spans 12 residues. CDR3 sequence reads: CSVEDPVNEQYF. For the CDR3, the DNA is TGCAGCGTTGAAGATCCGGTAAACGAGCAGTACTTC.

The CDR3 reads CASRYSGGIVEQFF. DNA of the CDR3: TGTGCCAGCAGGTATAGCGGGGGAATAGTAGAGCAGTTCTTC. The J gene is TRBJ2-1, the V gene TRBV6-1, with TRBD2 identical over 9 bases. This CDR3 comprises 14 residues. The V and J ends lost 6 bases and 10 bases, in that order; junction bases with no gene match: 10. Per the germline V gene, CDR1 is MNHNS and CDR2 is SASEGT.

The CDR3 loop reads CASSPNRAPNYGYTF. For the CDR3, the DNA is TGTGCCAGCAGCCCAAACAGGGCTCCTAACTATGGCTACACCTTC. J is TRBJ1-2 and V is TRBV5-5; D may be TRBD1 (6 bases). Per germline, CDR1 SGHKS and CDR2 YYEKEE (reference sequence). The CDR3 spans 15 residues. V shed 4 bases and J shed 0 bases, with 13 bases lying between them.

This clone was counted only a few times. This chain connects TRBV18 to TRBJ1-2, with D unresolved. The germline gives CDR1 KGHSH, CDR2 LQKENI. V was trimmed by 1 base and J by 2 bases, leaving 11 bases between them. The CDR3 has 15 amino acids. CDR3 amino acids: CASSPLGEGNYGYTF. CDR3 coding DNA: TGTGCCAGCTCACCACTCGGGGAGGGAAACTATGGCTACACCTTC. Variable domain in full (rest from reference TRBV18 and TRBJ1-2): NAGVMQNPRHLVRRRGQEARLRCSPMKGHSHVYWYRQLPEEGLKFMVYLQKENIIDESGMPKERFSAEFPKEGPSILRIQQVVRGDSAAYFCASSPLGEGNYGYTFGSGTRLTVV.

The chain carries TRBV5-1 and TRBJ2-5; 9 nucleotides line up with TRBD2. Germline-derived CDR1 and CDR2 are SGHRS and YFSETQ. The V gene end was trimmed by 4 bases and the J gene end by 3 bases; junction bases not matched to a gene: 4. This CDR3 comprises 14 residues. CDR3 bases: TGCGCCAGCAGCCCCTTAGCGGGGGAAGAGACCCAGTACTTC. Residues: CASSPLAGEETQYF.

V is TRBV18 and J is TRBJ1-2; 9 positions agree with TRBD1. This CDR3 region has 16 residues. In germline, CDR1 is KGHSH, CDR2 LQKENI. Trimming cost V 6 bases and J 6 bases; bases outside gene matches: 14. CDR3 protein: CASSYGTGTFLDGYTF. CDR3 DNA: TGTGCCAGCTCTTACGGGACAGGGACGTTTCTTGATGGCTACACCTTC. Together with reference TRBV18 and TRBJ1-2, the CDR3 gives the full variable domain: NAGVMQNPRHLVRRRGQEARLRCSPMKGHSHVYWYRQLPEEGLKFMVYLQKENIIDESGMPKERFSAEFPKEGPSILRIQQVVRGDSAAYFCASSYGTGTFLDGYTFGSGTRLTVV.

CDR3 protein: CAWSPILYGYTF. DNA for the CDR3: TGTGCCTGGAGTCCTATCCTCTATGGCTACACCTTC. The V and J genes are TRBV30 and TRBJ1-2; D is unclear. Germline V gene sequence: CDR1 GTSNPN, CDR2 SVGIG (reference sequence). V lost 2 bases and J lost 4, with 8 bases in between. The CDR3 is made up of 12 amino acids.

The rearrangement uses TRBV6-1 and TRBJ1-5; 7 bases are shared with TRBD1. The germline gives CDR1 MNHNS, CDR2 SASEGT. The V segment lost 4 bases and the J segment 1 base; nucleotides outside the gene matches: 4. The CDR3 consists of 15 residues. The CDR3 coding sequence is TGTGCCAGCAGTGCCCAACAGGGGAGCAATCAGCCCCAGCATTTT. This codes for CASSAQQGSNQPQHF.

The rearrangement uses TRBV5-1 and TRBJ2-5; tentative D call: TRBD2 (6 bases). V shed 4 bases and J shed 1 base, with 14 bases lying between them. The CDR3 is made up of 15 amino acids. Germline CDR1 reads SGHRS; CDR2 reads YFSETQ. CDR3 nucleotide sequence: TGCGCCAGCAGCCCCGGCGGAGGGATCCAAGAGACCCAGTACTTC. It yields the protein CASSPGGGIQETQYF.

This clone was detected only a few times. The gene calls are TRBV7-9 and TRBJ1-2; tentative D call: TRBD1 (6 bases). From germline, CDR1 is SEHNR and CDR2 FQNEAQ (reference sequence). The CDR3 is 14 amino acids. The V and J ends lost 7 bases and 5 bases respectively, with 17 bases between them. The CDR3 spells CASTSPNRVYGYTF. The CDR3, as DNA: TGTGCCAGCACCTCCCCAAACAGGGTTTATGGCTACACCTTC. Supplemented by reference TRBV7-9 and TRBJ1-2, the full variable domain reads DTGVSQNPRHKITKRGQNVTFRCDPISEHNRLYWYRQTLGQGPEFLTYFQNEAQLEKSRLLSDRFSAERPKGSFSTLEIQRTEQGDSAMYLCASTSPNRVYGYTFGSGTRLTVV.

This clone was picked up a small number of times. The DNA of the CDR3 is TGTGCCTGGAGACGGAGTGGCTCTGGGGCCAACGTCCTGACTTTC. Its protein is CAWRRSGSGANVLTF. J is TRBJ2-6 and V is TRBV30; D gene uncertain. CDR1 and CDR2 (germline): GTSNPN, SVGIG (reference sequence). Trimming took off 3 bases at V and 0 bases at J, with 9 bases between the two ends. CDR3 length: 15 residues.

The rearrangement links TRBV19 to TRBJ1-5, with 8 bases lining up with TRBD1. The CDR3 is 13 amino acids. V was pared by 5 bases and J by 7 bases, with 4 bases of the junction left unmatched. From germline, CDR1 is LNHDA and CDR2 SQIVND (reference sequence). The CDR3 bases are TGTGCCAGTAGTGAACAGGGGGGCCAGCCCCAGCATTTT. This gives the protein CASSEQGGQPQHF.

The chain combines TRBV6-5 with TRBJ2-3; D is unresolved. The CDR3 covers 13 residues. The germline V gene has CDR1 MNHEY and CDR2 SVGAGI. Deletions cut 6 bases from V and 1 base from J, with 8 bases between. As DNA, the CDR3 is TGTGCCAGCAGCCCACCGGGCACAGATACGCAGTATTTT. Protein: CASSPPGTDTQYF.

The chain links TRBV4-3 to TRBJ1-1; no firm D call. CDR3 length: 15 residues. The V end was cut by 4 bases, the J end by 6 bases, with 18 bases between. The germline V gene encodes CDR1 LGHNA and CDR2 YSLEER. The CDR3 nucleotides are TGCGCCAGCAGCCTGGTCCGAGCCGGTGGTTCTGAAGCTTTCTTT. Encoded protein: CASSLVRAGGSEAFF.